This entry lists 5 T cell receptor beta chains sequenced from one sample in a study of radiation and T cells in renal cell carcinoma. This table comes from immunoSEQ multiplex PCR, and its TCRdb copy is limited to in-frame clones, with some not included. Here the sample spans some 150,000 clones, over 65% being singletons. As for time point: baseline pretreatment blood. The treatment denotes: 15 Gy SBRT to primary tumor, nephrectomy 4 weeks later. Sequencing was performed on blood, taken from a patient whose treatment included radiotherapy and nephrectomy. The source of these receptors is a woman in her forties or fifties with renal cell carcinoma.

The V gene is TRBV14, the J gene TRBJ1-4; D remains unclear. The length of the CDR3 is 18 residues. The V and J ends lost 0 bases and 5 bases respectively, with 19 bases between them. Germline values: CDR1 SGHDN, CDR2 FVKESK. Here the CDR3 reads CASSQDHTDVVLNEKLFF. The CDR3 nucleotides are TGTGCCAGCAGCCAAGACCACACGGACGTGGTTTTAAATGAAAAACTGTTTTTT.

The chain employs TRBV7-2 and TRBJ1-2; weak D call: TRBD1 (5 bases). V was pared by 4 bases and J by 3 bases, with 6 bases between. Germline CDR1 reads SGHTA; CDR2 reads FQGNSA. This CDR3 comprises 12 residues. This CDR3 reads CASSWGYYGYTF. In DNA, the CDR3 is TGTGCCAGCAGCTGGGGGTACTATGGCTACACCTTC. Combining the CDR3 with reference TRBV7-2 and TRBJ1-2 gives the whole variable domain GAGVSQSPSNKVTEKGKDVELRCDPISGHTALYWYRQSLGQGLEFLIYFQGNSAPDKSGLPSDRFSAERTGGSVSTLTIQRTQQEDSAVYLCASSWGYYGYTFGSGTRLTVV.

The chain carries TRBV2 and TRBJ1-1; 7 bases align to TRBD1. Germline loops: CDR1 SNHLY, CDR2 FYNNEI. With 11 bases clipped from V and 1 base from J, the junction kept 13 bases outside the gene matches. CDR3 length equals 15 residues. This CDR3 reads CAATLGGGGNTEAFF. The CDR3 region has the DNA TGTGCCGCTACGTTAGGGGGCGGGGGGAACACTGAAGCTTTCTTT. Together with reference TRBV2 and TRBJ1-1, the CDR3 gives the full variable domain: EPEVTQTPSHQVTQMGQEVILRCVPISNHLYFYWYRQILGQKVEFLVSFYNNEISEKSEIFDDQFSVERPDGSNFTLKIRSTKLEDSAMYFCAATLGGGGNTEAFFGQGTRLTVV.

The chain carries TRBV9 and TRBJ1-6; maybe TRBD1 (5 bases). CDR3 length: 16 amino acids. With 3 bases removed from V and 0 bases from J, the gap between germline ends came to 10 bases. Germline CDR1 is SGDLS and CDR2 is YYNGEE. The CDR3 DNA reads TGTGCCAGCAGCGCCCGACAGAGCTCCTATAATTCACCCCTCCACTTT. It codes for CASSARQSSYNSPLHF.

DNA for the CDR3: TGTGCCAGCAGTGCAGGGGGAAAAAAGAACACTGAAGCTTTCTTT. Residues: CASSAGGKKNTEAFF. The gene calls are TRBV6-1 and TRBJ1-1; the match to TRBD1 covers 7 bases. Germline CDR1 reads MNHNS; CDR2 reads SASEGT. The CDR3 is made up of 15 amino acids. The V and J ends lost 4 bases and 1 base, in that order; junction bases with no gene match: 6.